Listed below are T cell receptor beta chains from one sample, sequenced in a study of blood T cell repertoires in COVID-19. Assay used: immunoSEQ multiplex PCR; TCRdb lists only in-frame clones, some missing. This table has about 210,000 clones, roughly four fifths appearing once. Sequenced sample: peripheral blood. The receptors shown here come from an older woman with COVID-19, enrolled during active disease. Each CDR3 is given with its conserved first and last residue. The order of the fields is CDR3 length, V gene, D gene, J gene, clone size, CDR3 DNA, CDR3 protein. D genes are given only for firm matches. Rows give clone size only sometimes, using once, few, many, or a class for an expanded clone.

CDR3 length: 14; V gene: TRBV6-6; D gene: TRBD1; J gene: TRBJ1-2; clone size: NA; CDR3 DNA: TGTGCCAGCAGTCCTACAGGGGGTGGCTATGGCTACACCTTC; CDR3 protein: CASSPTGGGYGYTF
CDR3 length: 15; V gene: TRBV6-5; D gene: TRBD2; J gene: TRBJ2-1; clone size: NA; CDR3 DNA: TGTGCCAGCAGCTTGACTAGCGCGGCCTACAATGAGCAGTTCTTC; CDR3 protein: CASSLTSAAYNEQFF
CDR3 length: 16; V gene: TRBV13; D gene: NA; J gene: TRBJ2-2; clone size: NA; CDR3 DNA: TGTGCCAGCTTACCCCGAGGGCGTACGAACACCGGGGAGCTGTTTTTT; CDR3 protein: CASLPRGRTNTGELFF
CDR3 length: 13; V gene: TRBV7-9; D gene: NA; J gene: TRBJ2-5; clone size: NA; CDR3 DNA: TGTGCCAGCAGAAGGGGCGCCGGTGAGACCCAGTACTTC; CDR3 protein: CASRRGAGETQYF
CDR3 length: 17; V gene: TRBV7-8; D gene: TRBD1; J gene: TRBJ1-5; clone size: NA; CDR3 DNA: TGTGCCAGCAGCTTTAGCCCCTCGGGACAGGGGAGCCAGCCCCAGCATTTT; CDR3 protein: CASSFSPSGQGSQPQHF
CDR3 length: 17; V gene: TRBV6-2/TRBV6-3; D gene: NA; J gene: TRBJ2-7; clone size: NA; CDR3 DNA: TGTGCCAGCACCCCCCCAGGTTGGCTCCCCGCGGGAAACGAGCAGTACTTC; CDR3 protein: CASTPPGWLPAGNEQYF
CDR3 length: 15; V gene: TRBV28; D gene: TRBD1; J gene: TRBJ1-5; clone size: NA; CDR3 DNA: TGTGCCAGCAGTTTGGGAACAGGGGGCGATCAGCCCCAGCATTTT; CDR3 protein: CASSLGTGGDQPQHF
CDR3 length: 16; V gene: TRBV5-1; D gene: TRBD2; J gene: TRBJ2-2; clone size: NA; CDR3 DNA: TGCGCCAGCAGCTTGGGTACTAGCGGGTACCCCGGGGAGCTGTTTTTT; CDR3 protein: CASSLGTSGYPGELFF
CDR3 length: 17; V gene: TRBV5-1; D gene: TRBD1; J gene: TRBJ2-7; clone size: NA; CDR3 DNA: TGCGCCAGCAGCTTGGGAGTTAAGGACAGGGGGATTTACGAGCAGTACTTC; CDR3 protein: CASSLGVKDRGIYEQYF
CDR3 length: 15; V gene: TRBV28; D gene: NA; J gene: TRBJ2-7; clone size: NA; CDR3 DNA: TGTGCCAGCAGTTATTCCGGGACATTCATCTACGAGCAGTACTTC; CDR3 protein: CASSYSGTFIYEQYF
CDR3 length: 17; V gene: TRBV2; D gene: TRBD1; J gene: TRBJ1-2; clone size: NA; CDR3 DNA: TGTGCCAGCAGTGAAGCGCAGTCCATAGGACAGGGCGGCGGCTACACCTTC; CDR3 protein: CASSEAQSIGQGGGYTF
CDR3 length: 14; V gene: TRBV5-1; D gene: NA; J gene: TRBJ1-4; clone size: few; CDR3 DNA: TGCGCCAGCAGCCCACAGGGTACTAATGAAAAACTGTTTTTT; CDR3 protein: CASSPQGTNEKLFF
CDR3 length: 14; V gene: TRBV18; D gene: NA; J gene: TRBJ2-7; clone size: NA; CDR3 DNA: TGTGCCAGCTCACTCACTAGGAGCTCCTACGAGCAGTACTTC; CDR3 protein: CASSLTRSSYEQYF
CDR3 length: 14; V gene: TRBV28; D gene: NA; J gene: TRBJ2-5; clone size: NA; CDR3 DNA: TGTGCCAGCAGTTTCATTTCTCGCGGGGAGACCCAGTACTTC; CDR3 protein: CASSFISRGETQYF
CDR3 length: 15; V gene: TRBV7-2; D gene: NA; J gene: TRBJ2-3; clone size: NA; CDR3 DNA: TGTGCCAGCAGCTCGATGGGACTTCGCACAGATACGCAGTATTTT; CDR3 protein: CASSSMGLRTDTQYF
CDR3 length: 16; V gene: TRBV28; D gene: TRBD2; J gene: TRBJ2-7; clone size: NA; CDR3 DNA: TGTGCCAGCAGTTTAACAACTAGCGGGAGGGCCCCCGAGCAGTACTTC; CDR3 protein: CASSLTTSGRAPEQYF
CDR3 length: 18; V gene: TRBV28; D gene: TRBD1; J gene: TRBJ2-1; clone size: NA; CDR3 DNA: TGTGCCACCCAACTGCCTGGGTCTCGGACAGGTATAGGTTATGAGCAGTTCTTC; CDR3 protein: CATQLPGSRTGIGYEQFF
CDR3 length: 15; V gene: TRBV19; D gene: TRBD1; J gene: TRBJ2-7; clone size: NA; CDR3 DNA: TGTGCCAGTAGTATTCGGGTGACAGGGGGCGGCGAGCAGTACTTC; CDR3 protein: CASSIRVTGGGEQYF
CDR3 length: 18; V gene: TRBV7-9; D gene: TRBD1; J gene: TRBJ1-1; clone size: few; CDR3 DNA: TGTGCCAGCAGCCCTCACATACGGACAGGGGGGGCAAACACTGAAGCTTTCTTT; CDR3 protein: CASSPHIRTGGANTEAFF
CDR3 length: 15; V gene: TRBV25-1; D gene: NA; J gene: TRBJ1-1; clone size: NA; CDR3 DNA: TGTGCCAGCAGTGAATACTCCGGTCCTAACACTGAAGCTTTCTTT; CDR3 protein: CASSEYSGPNTEAFF
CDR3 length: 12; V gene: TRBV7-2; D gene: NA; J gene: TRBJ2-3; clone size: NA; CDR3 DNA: TGTGCCAGCAGCTTACTTGCAGATACGCAGTATTTT; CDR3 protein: CASSLLADTQYF
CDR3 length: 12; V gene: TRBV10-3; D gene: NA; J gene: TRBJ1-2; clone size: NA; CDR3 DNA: TGTGCCATCAGTGAGGGGGGCGAGGGCTACACCTTC; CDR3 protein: CAISEGGEGYTF
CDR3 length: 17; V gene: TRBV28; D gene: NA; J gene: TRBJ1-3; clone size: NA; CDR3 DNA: TGTGCCAGCAGTTTAATTCTGGTGGGGGCGCTTGGAAACACCATATATTTT; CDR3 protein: CASSLILVGALGNTIYF
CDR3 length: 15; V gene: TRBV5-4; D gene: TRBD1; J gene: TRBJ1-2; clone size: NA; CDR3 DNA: TGTGCCAGCAGCTTGGAGGGGGCGCGCGCCCATGGCTACACCTTC; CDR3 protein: CASSLEGARAHGYTF